Listed below are T cell receptor beta chains from one sample, sequenced in a study of a mutant IDH1 vaccine in newly diagnosed glioma. Here immunoSEQ multiplex PCR was the method, and the copy in TCRdb shows in-frame clones only, minus some. The sample includes over 15,000 clones, around 95% seen only once; the top ten take 3.6%. The material sequenced was peripheral blood mononuclear cells (PBMCs), taken from a glioma patient treated with radiotherapy, temozolomide or both. The receptors come from a woman aged 18 to 35 with glioma. Some clones in this sample may be carry-over from other donors' samples. Each CDR3 is given without its conserved first and last residue.

j_gene: TRBJ2-7; v_gene: TRBV4-2; CDR3aa: ASSQVWDRYYEQY
j_gene: TRBJ2-3; v_gene: TRBV4-1; CDR3aa: ASSQKRLTGGPPDTQY
j_gene: TRBJ2-7; v_gene: TRBV5-5; CDR3aa: ASSARAGVYEQY
j_gene: TRBJ2-1; v_gene: TRBV10-3; CDR3aa: AISGQDGYNEQF
j_gene: TRBJ1-2; v_gene: TRBV4-3; CDR3aa: ASSQGPSGDYGYT
j_gene: TRBJ2-3; v_gene: TRBV5-4; CDR3aa: ASSSGLAGGTDTQY
j_gene: TRBJ2-3; v_gene: TRBV28; CDR3aa: ASNRAGFSTDTQY
j_gene: TRBJ2-3; v_gene: TRBV5-4; CDR3aa: ASSFSQGSWDTQY
j_gene: TRBJ1-5; v_gene: TRBV19; CDR3aa: ASEDRGITDQPQH
j_gene: TRBJ1-5; v_gene: TRBV19; CDR3aa: ASSSGVSQPQH
j_gene: TRBJ2-5; v_gene: TRBV7-2; CDR3aa: ASSEGDRASWRETQY
j_gene: TRBJ2-7; v_gene: TRBV29-1; CDR3aa: SVVDLGEQY
j_gene: TRBJ2-7; v_gene: TRBV2; CDR3aa: ASSDDRGSYEQY
j_gene: TRBJ2-1; v_gene: TRBV19; CDR3aa: ASSMTQGALNEQF
j_gene: TRBJ2-1; v_gene: TRBV15; CDR3aa: ATSREIGGDLIPF
j_gene: TRBJ1-5; v_gene: TRBV2; CDR3aa: ASSEGAGGAGQPQH
j_gene: TRBJ2-3; v_gene: TRBV2; CDR3aa: ASSESASGRSTDTQY
j_gene: TRBJ2-3; v_gene: TRBV18; CDR3aa: ASSPVPTDTQY
j_gene: TRBJ2-7; v_gene: TRBV27; CDR3aa: ASRKDRTYEQY
j_gene: TRBJ2-2; v_gene: TRBV5-1; CDR3aa: ASSLVEVFTGELF
j_gene: TRBJ2-1; v_gene: TRBV29-1; CDR3aa: SVGRTSGYNEQF
j_gene: TRBJ2-2; v_gene: TRBV7-9; CDR3aa: ASSFPLAGASTGELF
j_gene: TRBJ2-7; v_gene: TRBV7-2; CDR3aa: ASSLEVRSYEQY
j_gene: TRBJ2-7; v_gene: TRBV9; CDR3aa: ASSAPTSLPYEQY
j_gene: TRBJ2-2; v_gene: TRBV7-2; CDR3aa: ASSFVRFQGTGELF
j_gene: TRBJ2-7; v_gene: TRBV4-2; CDR3aa: ASSQAGGTYEQY
j_gene: TRBJ1-5; v_gene: TRBV28; CDR3aa: ASSLSPDRLRPQH
j_gene: TRBJ1-4; v_gene: TRBV19; CDR3aa: ASSNRPDRREKLF
j_gene: TRBJ2-2; v_gene: TRBV7-9; CDR3aa: ASSLELTPTGELF